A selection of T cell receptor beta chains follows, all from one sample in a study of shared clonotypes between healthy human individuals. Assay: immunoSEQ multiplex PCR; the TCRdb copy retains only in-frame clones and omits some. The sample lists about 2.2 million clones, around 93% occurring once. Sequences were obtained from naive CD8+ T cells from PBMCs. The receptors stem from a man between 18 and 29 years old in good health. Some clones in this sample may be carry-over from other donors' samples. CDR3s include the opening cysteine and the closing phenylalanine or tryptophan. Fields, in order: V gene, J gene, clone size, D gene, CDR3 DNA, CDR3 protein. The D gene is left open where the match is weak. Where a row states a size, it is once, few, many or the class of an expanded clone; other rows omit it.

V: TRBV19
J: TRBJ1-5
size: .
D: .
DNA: TGTGCCAGTAGTATAGATCTGTCACGGGAGCCCCAGCATTTT
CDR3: CASSIDLSREPQHF

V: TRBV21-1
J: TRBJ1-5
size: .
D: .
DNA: TGTGCCAGCAGCAAATTTCCCGAAAATCAGCCCCAGCATTTT
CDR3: CASSKFPENQPQHF

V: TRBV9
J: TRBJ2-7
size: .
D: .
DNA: TGTGCCAGCAGCGAGGGGAGCTCCTACGAGCAGTACTTC
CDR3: CASSEGSSYEQYF

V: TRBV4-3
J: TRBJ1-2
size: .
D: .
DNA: TGCGCCAGCAGCCGGACCTGGACGGGGGACCTAAGCAGAGGCTACACCTTC
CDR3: CASSRTWTGDLSRGYTF

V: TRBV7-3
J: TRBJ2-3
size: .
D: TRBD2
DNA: TGTGCCAGCAGCCCTACTAGCGGGAGGGCTAGCACAGATACGCAGTATTTT
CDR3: CASSPTSGRASTDTQYF

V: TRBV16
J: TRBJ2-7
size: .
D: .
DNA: TGTGCCAGCAGCTCTACATGGTCCTCCTACTACGAGCAGTACTTC
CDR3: CASSSTWSSYYEQYF

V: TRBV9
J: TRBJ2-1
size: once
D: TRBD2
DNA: TGTGCCAGCAGCGCCGGCGGCCGATCTAGCGGGAGTACACATGAGCAGTTCTTC
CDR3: CASSAGGRSSGSTHEQFF

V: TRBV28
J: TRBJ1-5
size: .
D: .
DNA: TGTGCCAGCAGTCTAGGGGGTTACAATCAGCCCCAGCATTTT
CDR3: CASSLGGYNQPQHF

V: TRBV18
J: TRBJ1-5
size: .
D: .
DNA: TGTGCCAGCTCACCAGAGGGAGGGCGCAATCAGCCCCAGCATTTT
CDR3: CASSPEGGRNQPQHF

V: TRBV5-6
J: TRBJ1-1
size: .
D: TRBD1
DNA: TGTGCCAGCAGCGTGGGACAGGGCAACACTGAAGCTTTCTTT
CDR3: CASSVGQGNTEAFF

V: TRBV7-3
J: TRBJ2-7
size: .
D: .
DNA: TGTGCCAGCAGCTCAAACCCATCTTTCCGACAGATCCCCTCCTACGAGCAGTACTTC
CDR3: CASSSNPSFRQIPSYEQYF

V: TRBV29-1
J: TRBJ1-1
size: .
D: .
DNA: TGCAGCGTTGACGGGGGGATCCTCCCGAAGAACACTGAAGCTTTCTTT
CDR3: CSVDGGILPKNTEAFF

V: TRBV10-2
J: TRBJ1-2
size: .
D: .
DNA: TGCGCCAGCAGTGACCAATTAAGGACGCAATATGGCTACACCTTC
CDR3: CASSDQLRTQYGYTF

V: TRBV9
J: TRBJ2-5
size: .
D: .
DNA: TGTGCCAGCAGCGTAGGGACCGTACCTACCCCGGAGACCCAGTACTTC
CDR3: CASSVGTVPTPETQYF

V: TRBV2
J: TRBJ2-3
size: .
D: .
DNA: TGTGCCAGCAGTGAGGGGGGCGCGGATACGCAGTATTTT
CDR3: CASSEGGADTQYF

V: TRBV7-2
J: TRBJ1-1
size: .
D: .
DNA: TGTGCCAGCAGCTCCGGCACTGAAGCTTTCTTT
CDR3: CASSSGTEAFF

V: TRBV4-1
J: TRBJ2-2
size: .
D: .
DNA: TGCGCCAGCAGCTTCGGGCCGAACACCGGGGAGCTGTTTTTT
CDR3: CASSFGPNTGELFF

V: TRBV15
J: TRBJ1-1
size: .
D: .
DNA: TGTGCCACCAGCAGAGACAGGGGTAGGACTGAAGCTTTCTTT
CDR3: CATSRDRGRTEAFF

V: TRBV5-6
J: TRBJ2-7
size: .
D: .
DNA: TGTGCCAGCAGCTCCTGGACGACCTCCTACGAGCAGTACTTC
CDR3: CASSSWTTSYEQYF

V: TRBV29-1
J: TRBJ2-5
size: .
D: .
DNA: TGCAGCGTTGAAGGAATGAAGACCCAGTACTTC
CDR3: CSVEGMKTQYF

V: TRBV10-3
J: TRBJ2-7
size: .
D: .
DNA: TGTGCCATCAGTGGTATACAGTTATACGAGCAGTACTTC
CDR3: CAISGIQLYEQYF

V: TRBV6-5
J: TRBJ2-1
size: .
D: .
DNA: TGTGCCAGCAGTTACCTCGCGGGATACTACAATGAGCAGTTCTTC
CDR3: CASSYLAGYYNEQFF

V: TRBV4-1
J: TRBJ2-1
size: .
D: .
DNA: TGCGCCAGCAGCCAAGATAGTGCTTTTATGGAGAACAATGAGCAGTTCTTC
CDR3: CASSQDSAFMENNEQFF

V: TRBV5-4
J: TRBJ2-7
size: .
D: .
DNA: TGTGCCAGCAGCTCGGGGACACTAGGCTACGAGCAGTACTTC
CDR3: CASSSGTLGYEQYF

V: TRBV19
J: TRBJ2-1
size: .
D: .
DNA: TGTGCCAGTAGTGCCCAGGGGGAGCAGTTCTTC
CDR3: CASSAQGEQFF

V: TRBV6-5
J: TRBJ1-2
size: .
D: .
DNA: TGTGCCAGCAGTTACTCGACAGGATATAACTATGGCTACACCTTC
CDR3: CASSYSTGYNYGYTF

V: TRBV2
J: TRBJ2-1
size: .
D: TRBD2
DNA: TGTGCCAGCAGTGAAGGAGGGCTAGCGGATTACAATGAGCAGTTCTTC
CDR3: CASSEGGLADYNEQFF

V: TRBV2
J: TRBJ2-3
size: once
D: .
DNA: TGTGCCAGCAGTACCCAGATCCCGGATACGCAGTATTTT
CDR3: CASSTQIPDTQYF

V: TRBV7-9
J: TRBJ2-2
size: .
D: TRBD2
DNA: TGTGCCAGCAGCTACCCGGTCCTAGCGGGAGTCGCCGGGGAGCTGTTTTTT
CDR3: CASSYPVLAGVAGELFF

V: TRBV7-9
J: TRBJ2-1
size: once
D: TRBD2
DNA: TGTGCCAGCAGCTTAGATGGCGGGAGGCGCCCCTACAATGAGCAGTTCTTC
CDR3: CASSLDGGRRPYNEQFF

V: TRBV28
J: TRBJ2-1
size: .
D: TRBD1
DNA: TGTGCCAGCAGTACCCGACAGGGAAGCTCCTACAATGAGCAGTTCTTC
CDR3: CASSTRQGSSYNEQFF

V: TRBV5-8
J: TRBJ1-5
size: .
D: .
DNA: TGTGCCAGCAGCTTAGCTCAGCCCCAGCATTTT
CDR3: CASSLAQPQHF

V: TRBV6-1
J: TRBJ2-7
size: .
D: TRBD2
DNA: TGTGCCAGCAGTGAAGCAGGACTAGCGGGAGTGTCCTACGAGCAGTACTTC
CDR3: CASSEAGLAGVSYEQYF